This is a list of T cell receptor beta chains from one sample in a study of T-cell memory formation after mild COVID-19. TCRdb called the 5' RACE reads again in MiXCR, with one record for every CDR3 protein. This sample has more than 6,000 distinct CDR3 sequences; roughly a fifth occur once, and the top ten carry 45% to 65%. Material: PBMCs or a T cell subset sorted from them (not recorded which). These receptors all stem from an adult woman who had mild COVID-19 (a few samples of this study predate the infection). Cell type and time point are not known. The CDR3 runs from the conserved cysteine through the conserved F or W. Each record gives: J gene, clone size, D gene, V gene, CDR3 protein, CDR3 DNA. D genes are given only for firm matches. The size of a clone is reported for some rows only, either as once, few or many, or as a class for expanded clones.

j_gene: TRBJ1-5
abundance: many
d_gene: -
v_gene: TRBV6-5
CDR3aa: CASSYSRVVQQVDSNQPQHF
CDR3nt: TGTGCCAGCAGTTACTCCCGCGTAGTTCAACAGGTTGATAGCAATCAGCCCCAGCATTTT

j_gene: TRBJ2-1
abundance: many
d_gene: TRBD2
v_gene: TRBV12-3/TRBV12-4
CDR3aa: CASSLTSGRSYNEQFF
CDR3nt: TGTGCCAGCAGTCTTACTAGCGGACGCTCCTACAATGAGCAGTTCTTC

j_gene: TRBJ1-2
abundance: many
d_gene: TRBD1
v_gene: TRBV6-5
CDR3aa: CASSYRDRVPYGYTF
CDR3nt: TGTGCCAGCAGTTATAGGGACAGGGTTCCCTATGGCTACACCTTC

j_gene: TRBJ1-1
abundance: many
d_gene: -
v_gene: TRBV19
CDR3aa: CASSMGSRGVTEAFF
CDR3nt: TGTGCCAGTAGTATGGGGTCCCGCGGAGTGACTGAAGCTTTCTTT

j_gene: TRBJ2-7
abundance: many
d_gene: -
v_gene: TRBV20-1
CDR3aa: CSARVPGTYEQYF
CDR3nt: TGCAGTGCTAGAGTCCCGGGTACCTACGAGCAGTACTTC

j_gene: TRBJ2-3
abundance: once
d_gene: -
v_gene: TRBV7-9
CDR3aa: CASSPQNTDTQYF
CDR3nt: TGTGCCAGCAGCCCCCAGAACACAGATACGCAGTATTTT

j_gene: TRBJ2-1
abundance: many
d_gene: -
v_gene: TRBV4-1
CDR3aa: CASSQEQGTPYNEQFF
CDR3nt: TGCGCCAGCAGCCAGGAACAGGGGACTCCTTACAATGAGCAGTTCTTC

j_gene: TRBJ1-2
abundance: once
d_gene: -
v_gene: TRBV10-3
CDR3aa: CAITSDKTYGYTF
CDR3nt: TGTGCCATCACCTCGGACAAAACCTATGGCTACACCTTC

j_gene: TRBJ1-2
abundance: many
d_gene: -
v_gene: TRBV4-1
CDR3aa: CASSQVHEGRWFWGYTF
CDR3nt: TGCGCCAGCAGCCAGGTTCATGAGGGACGTTGGTTCTGGGGCTACACCTTC

j_gene: TRBJ2-5
abundance: many
d_gene: -
v_gene: TRBV19
CDR3aa: CASSIFGQQETQYF
CDR3nt: TGTGCCAGTAGTATCTTCGGACAGCAAGAGACCCAGTACTTC

j_gene: TRBJ2-1
abundance: -
d_gene: TRBD2
v_gene: TRBV10-3
CDR3aa: CAISESGLAGKNEQFF
CDR3nt: TGTGCCATCAGTGAGTCCGGACTAGCGGGAAAAAATGAGCAGTTCTTC

j_gene: TRBJ2-7
abundance: many
d_gene: TRBD1
v_gene: TRBV5-1
CDR3aa: CASGAITGEVYEQYF
CDR3nt: TGCGCCAGCGGAGCTATTACAGGGGAAGTCTACGAGCAGTACTTC

j_gene: TRBJ2-3
abundance: -
d_gene: TRBD1
v_gene: TRBV7-3
CDR3aa: CASSFSGTGPSDTQYF
CDR3nt: TGTGCCAGCAGCTTTAGTGGGACAGGGCCTTCCGATACGCAGTATTTT

j_gene: TRBJ2-6
abundance: many
d_gene: -
v_gene: TRBV20-1
CDR3aa: CSAIYRVGTGANVLTF
CDR3nt: TGCAGTGCCATCTACAGGGTTGGTACGGGGGCCAACGTCCTGACTTTC

j_gene: TRBJ1-4
abundance: -
d_gene: TRBD1
v_gene: TRBV12-3/TRBV12-4
CDR3aa: CASSLLGTVDEKLFF
CDR3nt: TGTGCCAGCAGTTTGTTGGGGACAGTGGATGAAAAACTGTTTTTT

j_gene: TRBJ1-5
abundance: many
d_gene: -
v_gene: TRBV29-1
CDR3aa: CSVGEGKGQPQHF
CDR3nt: TGCAGCGTTGGAGAAGGGAAGGGTCAGCCCCAGCATTTT

j_gene: TRBJ1-1
abundance: medium-sized
d_gene: -
v_gene: TRBV14
CDR3aa: CASSQRGGQTEAFF
CDR3nt: TGTGCCAGCAGCCAACGGGGGGGGCAAACTGAAGCTTTCTTT

j_gene: TRBJ1-1
abundance: many
d_gene: -
v_gene: TRBV25-1
CDR3aa: CASSEETGVNTEAFF
CDR3nt: TGTGCCAGCAGTGAGGAGACCGGGGTGAACACTGAAGCTTTCTTT

j_gene: TRBJ1-1
abundance: medium-sized
d_gene: -
v_gene: TRBV28
CDR3aa: CASSLRQGIVAEAFF
CDR3nt: TGTGCCAGCAGTTTGAGGCAGGGGATCGTAGCTGAAGCTTTCTTT

j_gene: TRBJ2-7
abundance: many
d_gene: -
v_gene: TRBV30
CDR3aa: CAWRGGAYEQYF
CDR3nt: TGTGCCTGGAGGGGGGGAGCCTACGAGCAGTACTTC

j_gene: TRBJ2-5
abundance: medium-sized
d_gene: -
v_gene: TRBV10-3
CDR3aa: CAISESELGTQETQYF
CDR3nt: TGTGCCATCAGTGAGTCGGAGTTGGGCACCCAAGAGACCCAGTACTTC

j_gene: TRBJ1-2
abundance: medium-sized
d_gene: -
v_gene: TRBV6-5
CDR3aa: CASRPNYWETSYGYTF
CDR3nt: TGTGCCAGCAGACCAAACTACTGGGAAACCTCCTATGGCTACACCTTC

j_gene: TRBJ1-1
abundance: medium-sized
d_gene: -
v_gene: TRBV6-5
CDR3aa: CASSYGQPNTEAFF
CDR3nt: TGTGCCAGCAGTTACGGCCAGCCCAACACTGAAGCTTTCTTT

j_gene: TRBJ2-7
abundance: medium-sized
d_gene: -
v_gene: TRBV10-2
CDR3aa: CASSGPPTYEQYF
CDR3nt: TGCGCCAGCAGTGGACCGCCAACCTACGAGCAGTACTTC

j_gene: TRBJ1-2
abundance: few
d_gene: -
v_gene: TRBV19
CDR3aa: CASSTGTEKINYGYTF
CDR3nt: TGTGCCAGTAGTACCGGGACGGAGAAGATCAACTATGGCTACACCTTC

j_gene: TRBJ1-2
abundance: -
d_gene: -
v_gene: TRBV5-6
CDR3aa: CASIARTAWGYGYTF
CDR3nt: TGTGCCAGCATCGCGAGGACGGCCTGGGGTTATGGCTACACCTTC

j_gene: TRBJ1-4
abundance: many
d_gene: TRBD1
v_gene: TRBV7-2
CDR3aa: CASSPWTGNVTNEKLFF
CDR3nt: TGTGCCAGCAGCCCGTGGACAGGGAATGTAACTAATGAAAAACTGTTTTTT

j_gene: TRBJ2-5
abundance: medium-sized
d_gene: -
v_gene: TRBV7-3
CDR3aa: CASSDGSQETQYF
CDR3nt: TGTGCCAGCAGCGACGGGTCACAAGAGACCCAGTACTTC

j_gene: TRBJ2-3
abundance: -
d_gene: -
v_gene: TRBV27
CDR3aa: CASRTSTDTQYF
CDR3nt: TGTGCCAGCAGGACTAGCACAGATACGCAGTATTTT

j_gene: TRBJ2-5
abundance: many
d_gene: -
v_gene: TRBV5-1
CDR3aa: CASRLEGQETQYF
CDR3nt: TGCGCCAGCAGGTTGGAGGGCCAAGAGACCCAGTACTTC

j_gene: TRBJ2-7
abundance: many
d_gene: -
v_gene: TRBV5-1
CDR3aa: CASRPGTSYEQYF
CDR3nt: TGCGCCAGCAGACCCGGGACATCTTACGAGCAGTACTTC

j_gene: TRBJ2-5
abundance: medium-sized
d_gene: TRBD1
v_gene: TRBV4-1
CDR3aa: CASSQGQGGLQETQYF
CDR3nt: TGCGCCAGCAGCCAGGGACAGGGGGGACTCCAAGAGACCCAGTACTTC

j_gene: TRBJ2-1
abundance: -
d_gene: -
v_gene: TRBV6-5
CDR3aa: CASSTGGDYNEQFF
CDR3nt: TGTGCCAGCAGTACGGGTGGGGATTACAATGAGCAGTTCTTC

j_gene: TRBJ1-2
abundance: medium-sized
d_gene: -
v_gene: TRBV20-1
CDR3aa: CSASKLGAANGYTF
CDR3nt: TGCAGTGCTAGCAAGCTGGGGGCGGCGAATGGCTACACCTTC

j_gene: TRBJ2-7
abundance: many
d_gene: TRBD2
v_gene: TRBV9
CDR3aa: CASSVEDSGVYEQYF
CDR3nt: TGTGCCAGCAGCGTAGAGGATAGCGGGGTCTACGAGCAGTACTTC

j_gene: TRBJ1-1
abundance: many
d_gene: -
v_gene: TRBV5-1
CDR3aa: CASSLVGQNTEAFF
CDR3nt: TGCGCCAGCAGCTTGGTGGGACAGAACACTGAAGCTTTCTTT

j_gene: TRBJ2-7
abundance: -
d_gene: -
v_gene: TRBV3-1
CDR3aa: CASSPQGGEQYF
CDR3nt: TGTGCCAGCAGCCCCCAGGGGGGCGAGCAGTACTTC

j_gene: TRBJ2-3
abundance: -
d_gene: TRBD2
v_gene: TRBV7-9
CDR3aa: CASSPGGTDTQYF
CDR3nt: TGTGCCAGCAGCCCCGGGGGGACAGATACGCAGTATTTT

j_gene: TRBJ2-1
abundance: many
d_gene: -
v_gene: TRBV18
CDR3aa: CASSPGLQVFDEQFF
CDR3nt: TGTGCCAGCTCACCAGGGTTACAGGTCTTCGATGAGCAGTTCTTC

j_gene: TRBJ1-5
abundance: many
d_gene: -
v_gene: TRBV2
CDR3aa: CASQSGVYSNQPQHF
CDR3nt: TGTGCCAGTCAAAGCGGTGTTTATAGCAATCAGCCCCAGCATTTT

j_gene: TRBJ1-1
abundance: medium-sized
d_gene: -
v_gene: TRBV6-5
CDR3aa: CASSWGGEAFF
CDR3nt: TGTGCCAGCAGTTGGGGAGGTGAAGCTTTCTTT

j_gene: TRBJ2-2
abundance: medium-sized
d_gene: -
v_gene: TRBV7-3
CDR3aa: CASSLDFLGELFF
CDR3nt: TGTGCCAGCAGCTTGGATTTTTTGGGGGAGCTGTTTTTT

j_gene: TRBJ2-3
abundance: -
d_gene: -
v_gene: TRBV12-3/TRBV12-4
CDR3aa: CASSFGPSQYF
CDR3nt: TGTGCCAGCAGTTTCGGTCCCTCGCAGTATTTT

j_gene: TRBJ1-5
abundance: many
d_gene: -
v_gene: TRBV2
CDR3aa: CASSEDFDFEVEPQHF
CDR3nt: TGTGCCAGCAGTGAAGATTTCGATTTTGAGGTGGAGCCCCAGCATTTT

j_gene: TRBJ1-1
abundance: -
d_gene: TRBD1
v_gene: TRBV20-1
CDR3aa: CSASQDRKAFF
CDR3nt: TGCAGTGCTAGCCAGGACAGGAAAGCTTTCTTT

j_gene: TRBJ1-5
abundance: many
d_gene: -
v_gene: TRBV15
CDR3aa: CATSSSVRGPYNQPQHF
CDR3nt: TGTGCCACCAGCAGTTCCGTCAGGGGCCCTTACAATCAGCCCCAGCATTTT